Shown below are 22 T cell receptor beta chains from a single sample sequenced in a study of T cells after yellow fever vaccination. TCRdb passed the 5' RACE reads through MiXCR, listing each CDR3 protein once. The sample yields some 560,000 distinct CDR3 sequences, roughly 17% seen once. The sequencing here drew on PBMCs, taken about 5 days after the first yellow fever vaccination. The receptors shown here come from a man younger than 30 who received the YFV17D yellow fever vaccine.

The rearrangement links TRBV7-2 to TRBJ2-6; a weak D match, TRBD1 (5 bases). This CDR3 region has 17 residues. Germline CDR1 reads SGHTA; CDR2 reads FQGNSA. Between the trimmed V and J ends, which lost 2 bases and 0 bases, there was a span of 11 bases. CDR3 DNA sequence: TGTGCCAGCAGCTTAAGGGGTCCAGCCTCTGGGGCCAACGTCCTGACTTTC. It codes for CASSLRGPASGANVLTF.

The chain combines TRBV12-3 or TRBV12-4 with TRBJ1-6; a possible D gene is TRBD1 (6 bases). Trimming took 6 bases from V and 9 from J, leaving 12 bases between them. The CDR3 is 13 amino acids. Here the CDR3 reads CASSPRTVSPLHF. The CDR3 nucleotides are TGTGCCAGCAGCCCACGGACAGTTTCACCCCTCCACTTT.

This clonotype was found a few times. V is TRBV20-1 and J is TRBJ2-1; 9 bases are shared with TRBD1. From germline, CDR1 is DFQATT and CDR2 SNEGSKA (reference sequence). CDR3 length: 18 amino acids. V was clipped by 1 base and J by 7 bases; unmatched bases: 17. As DNA, the CDR3 is TGCAGTGCTAGAGGGGGGGAATGGGACAGGGTTTTCTCAAATGAGCAGTTCTTC. Protein sequence: CSARGGEWDRVFSNEQFF.

The V and J genes are TRBV24-1 and TRBJ2-3; D might be TRBD2 (6 bases). The V end was cut by 3 bases, the J end by 4 bases, with 13 bases between. This CDR3 region has 15 residues. The germline gives CDR1 KGHDR, CDR2 SFDVKD. The chain's CDR3 is CATSDASEAPDTQYF. The CDR3 bases are TGTGCCACCAGTGATGCTAGCGAAGCCCCAGATACGCAGTATTTT.

This clonotype was counted a few times. This rearrangement joins TRBV2 to TRBJ2-1; D may be TRBD1 (6 bases). V lost 6 bases, J lost 0 bases, and 12 bases lay in between. The CDR3 is 15 residues long. CDR1 is SNHLY and CDR2 is FYNNEI in the germline V gene. CDR3 coding DNA: TGTGCCAGCAGCAAGGACAGCAGCTCCTACAATGAGCAGTTCTTC. Translated: CASSKDSSSYNEQFF.

The chain combines TRBV20-1 with TRBJ1-1, with D hard to call. The V and J ends lost 0 bases and 3 bases respectively, with 14 bases between them. This CDR3 contains 15 residues. Germline V gene lookup returns CDR1 DFQATT and CDR2 SNEGSKA (reference sequence). In DNA, the CDR3 is TGCAGTGCTAGAGATCAGAACGCTGGGGACACTGAAGCTTTCTTT. Translating gives CSARDQNAGDTEAFF.

The J gene is TRBJ2-3, the V gene TRBV4-2; unclear D gene. From germline, CDR1 is LGHNA and CDR2 YNFKEQ. V was cut by 1 base and J by 5 bases, with 7 bases left in between. This CDR3 has 13 amino acids. The CDR3 DNA follows: TGTGCCAGCAGCCAAGGCAAGCAAGATACGCAGTATTTT. Translating it yields CASSQGKQDTQYF.

This clonotype was seen a handful of times. The chain joins TRBV6-2 or TRBV6-3 to TRBJ2-3; no reliable D call. The CDR3 consists of 13 residues. Germline V gene sequence: CDR1 MNHEY, CDR2 SVGEGT. V gave up 4 bases and J gave up 6 bases, with 11 bases separating them. Here the CDR3 DNA reads TGTGCCAGCAGTTCTGGTTTCGGGGATACGCAGTATTTT. As protein: CASSSGFGDTQYF.

CDR3 residues: CASEAKNIQYF. The DNA of the CDR3 is TGTGCCAGTGAAGCCAAAAACATTCAGTACTTC. V is TRBV5-6 and J is TRBJ2-4; D is uncertain. The germline gives CDR1 SGHDT, CDR2 YYEEEE. This CDR3 comprises 11 residues. The V gene lost 8 bases and the J gene lost 0 bases, with 3 bases spanning the gap.

The chain employs TRBV5-5 and TRBJ2-5, with a weak D call TRBD1 (5 bases). The CDR3 runs to 14 residues. Germline V lookup: CDR1 SGHKS, CDR2 YYEKEE (reference sequence). Trimming left V 3 bases short and J 5 bases short, with 14 bases between. In DNA, the CDR3 is TGTGCCAGCAGCTCTGGGTCAGGGTGGGAGACCCAGTACTTC. This translates into CASSSGSGWETQYF.

This clonotype has at least ten counts. V gene TRBV20-1 combines with J gene TRBJ1-2; tentatively, D is TRBD1 (5 bases). CDR1 is DFQATT and CDR2 is SNEGSKA in the germline V gene (reference sequence). The CDR3 covers 15 residues. V was cut by 2 bases and J by 3 bases, with 16 bases left in between. The CDR3 loop is CSARKLEVGDYGYTF. Written as DNA, the CDR3 is TGCAGTGCTAGAAAATTGGAGGTGGGGGACTATGGCTACACCTTC.

This clonotype came up a few times. CDR3 protein: CASSLGHETGADEQFF. The CDR3 DNA is TGCGCCAGCAGCTTGGGTCATGAGACAGGGGCTGATGAGCAGTTCTTC. The rearrangement links TRBV5-1 to TRBJ2-1, with 8 bases aligning to TRBD1. The V gene's germline CDR1 is SGHRS and CDR2 YFSETQ. The CDR3 has 16 amino acids. V gave up 0 bases and J gave up 8 bases; unmatched junction bases: 10.

V usage is TRBV30 and J usage is TRBJ1-2; no reliable D call. The germline V and J ends were trimmed by 0 bases and 4 bases, with 6 bases remaining between them. The CDR3 runs 12 residues. Per germline, CDR1 GTSNPN and CDR2 SVGIG (reference sequence). CDR3 nucleotide sequence: TGTGCCTGGAGTGTACTGGCCTATGGCTACACCTTC. This translates into CAWSVLAYGYTF.

V gene TRBV4-1 combines with J gene TRBJ2-7; 9 bases align to TRBD1. The CDR3 consists of 18 residues. Germline lookup yields CDR1 MGHRA and CDR2 YSYEKL. Trimming cost V 1 base and J 4 bases; bases outside gene matches: 14. The CDR3: CASSQGPRPGQGPYEQYV. The CDR3 DNA follows: TGCGCCAGCAGCCAAGGGCCCCGACCGGGACAGGGACCATACGAGCAGTACGTC.

This clonotype was seen ten or more times. The chain couples TRBV4-3 to TRBJ2-1; 10 positions agree with TRBD2. V was pared by 4 bases and J by 4 bases, with 4 bases of the junction left unmatched. Germline CDR1 LGHNA, CDR2 YSLEER. This CDR3 has 15 amino acids. The CDR3 protein is CASSPGTSAYNEQFF. CDR3 coding DNA: TGCGCCAGCAGCCCTGGGACTAGCGCGTACAATGAGCAGTTCTTC.

With regard to this clonotype: Because it lacks the conserved phenylalanine or tryptophan at the end, this CDR3 is likely a read error. This chain connects TRBV28 to TRBJ1-1; D unclear. Germline values: CDR1 MDHEN, CDR2 SYDVKM. Between the trimmed V and J ends, which lost 7 bases and 0 bases, there was a span of 9 bases. The CDR3 runs to 13 residues. CDR3 DNA: TGTGCCAGCACCTACCCACTGAACACTGAAGCTTTCCTT. Its translation: CASTYPLNTEAFL.

This sequence joins TRBV5-1 and TRBJ1-3; D call uncertain. The CDR3 totals 14 residues. Between the trimmed V and J ends, which lost 0 bases and 0 bases, there was a span of 4 bases. The germline V gene has CDR1 SGHRS and CDR2 YFSETQ. CDR3 coding DNA: TGCGCCAGCAGCTTGGATCACTCTGGAAACACCATATATTTT. Translating it yields CASSLDHSGNTIYF.

CDR3 sequence reads: CASSYAGGVYEQYF. The CDR3 DNA reads TGTGCCAGCAGTTACGCAGGGGGGGTCTACGAGCAGTACTTC. The chain links TRBV6-5 to TRBJ2-7, with D perhaps being TRBD1 or TRBD2 (7 bases each). Germline V gene sequence: CDR1 MNHEY, CDR2 SVGAGI. This CDR3 has 14 amino acids. V lost 2 bases and J 3 bases, leaving 11 bases between the germline ends.

The chain carries TRBV19 and TRBJ1-5; D unclear. The V end lost 1 base, the J end lost 0 bases, and 7 bases lay between the germline ends. Per the germline V gene, CDR1 is LNHDA and CDR2 is SQIVND (reference sequence). The CDR3 spans 15 residues. The CDR3 nucleotides read TGTGCCAGTAGTATAGGAGGCAGTAGCAATCAGCCCCAGCATTTT. It specifies CASSIGGSSNQPQHF.

Ten or more counts support this clonotype. The chain uses TRBV5-6 and TRBJ1-3; D not certain. This CDR3 is built from 15 residues. The V gene lost 2 bases and the J gene lost 0 bases, with 9 bases spanning the gap. Germline-derived CDR1 and CDR2 are SGHDT and YYEEEE. The CDR3 loop reads CASSFGRHSGNTIYF. The CDR3 DNA reads as TGTGCCAGCAGCTTCGGCCGTCACTCTGGAAACACCATATATTTT.

The chain couples TRBV6-2 or TRBV6-3 to TRBJ2-2, with 7 bases matching TRBD1. V was pared by 8 bases and J by 4 bases, with 7 bases of the junction left unmatched. The CDR3 consists of 14 residues. Germline values: CDR1 MNHEY, CDR2 SVGEGT. The DNA for the CDR3 is TGTGCCAGCCGATTTGCAGGGGGCACCGGGGAGCTGTTTTTT. Translation gives CASRFAGGTGELFF.

This clonotype was counted only a few times. Here the CDR3 DNA reads TGCAGCGTTGTTTACAGGGACAATGAGCAGTTCTTC. It is translated as CSVVYRDNEQFF. The chain is built from TRBV29-1 and TRBJ2-1; D possibly corresponds to TRBD1 (6 bases). Germline assignment: CDR1 SQVTM and CDR2 ANQGSEA. CDR3 length: 12 amino acids. Trimming stripped 4 bases from V and 5 bases from J, with 9 bases between.